Below, 8 T cell receptor beta chains from the same sample are listed, as sequenced in a study of blood T cell repertoires in COVID-19. This table comes from immunoSEQ multiplex PCR, and its TCRdb copy is limited to in-frame clones, with some not included. The sample holds around 58,000 clones, 90% seen once. Sequences were obtained from peripheral blood. Source of these receptors: a man aged 55 to 69 with active COVID-19.

CDR3 coding DNA: TGCAGTGCTAGTATTAGCGGGAAAGGGCAAGAGACCCAGTACTTC. It translates to CSASISGKGQETQYF. The rearrangement joins TRBV20-1 to TRBJ2-5; TRBD2 agrees at 8 bases. Germline V gives CDR1 DFQATT, CDR2 SNEGSKA (reference sequence). Trimming cost V 3 bases and J 2 bases; bases outside gene matches: 8. The CDR3 has 15 residues.

This clone has only one observation. The rearrangement links TRBV2 to TRBJ2-7; 8 positions agree with TRBD2. V dropped 7 bases and J dropped 6; count of bases not matched to a gene: 5. The germline CDR1 and CDR2 sequences are SNHLY and FYNNEI. The CDR3 runs 12 residues. The chain's CDR3 is CASKRESLEQYF. The CDR3 DNA reads as TGTGCCAGCAAGCGGGAGAGCCTCGAGCAGTACTTC.

This chain links TRBV19 with TRBJ1-2; 8 bases match TRBD1. The CDR3 runs to 14 residues. J lost 4 bases, V lost 6 bases, and 7 bases had no gene match. Germline CDR1 LNHDA, CDR2 SQIVND (reference sequence). CDR3 sequence: CASSMTGAGYGYTF. CDR3 DNA sequence: TGTGCCAGTAGCATGACAGGGGCGGGCTATGGCTACACCTTC. The full variable domain, with the rest looked up from reference TRBV19 and TRBJ1-2, is DGGITQSPKYLFRKEGQNVTLSCEQNLNHDAMYWYRQDPGQGLRLIYYSQIVNDFQKGDIAEGYSVSREKKESFPLTVTSAQKNPTAFYLCASSMTGAGYGYTFGSGTRLTVV.

CDR3 amino acids: CAWSRGVNNEQFF. Written as DNA, the CDR3 is TGTGCCTGGAGTCGGGGGGTCAACAATGAGCAGTTCTTC. The V gene is TRBV30, the J gene TRBJ2-1; 7 bases fit TRBD2. CDR3 size: 13 residues. Germline V gives CDR1 GTSNPN, CDR2 SVGIG (reference sequence). V lost 2 bases and J lost 5; bases outside the gene matches: 3.

The V call is TRBV5-4, the J call TRBJ2-7, with 9 nucleotides matching TRBD1. From germline, CDR1 is SGHNT and CDR2 YYREEE (reference sequence). CDR3 length: 15 amino acids. The ends lost 4 bases at V and 0 bases at J; junction bases unmatched: 5. The CDR3 nucleotides are TGTGCCAGCAGCCCGATGGGACAGGGCTCCTACGAGCAGTACTTC. Its protein product is CASSPMGQGSYEQYF. Filled out from reference TRBV5-4 and TRBJ2-7, the complete variable domain reads ETGVTQSPTHLIKTRGQQVTLRCSSQSGHNTVSWYQQALGQGPQFIFQYYREEENGRGNFPPRFSGLQFPNYSSELNVNALELDDSALYLCASSPMGQGSYEQYFGPGTRLTVT.

The chain recombines TRBV19 with TRBJ2-7; TRBD2 matches 7 bases. There are 15 residues in the CDR3. Looked up from germline, CDR1 is LNHDA and CDR2 is SQIVND (reference sequence). The V and J ends lost 3 bases and 3 bases, in that order; junction bases with no gene match: 8. In DNA form, the CDR3 reads TGTGCCAGTAGTATCGGGGGGACGGCCGGCTACGAGCAGTACTTC. It specifies CASSIGGTAGYEQYF.

The V call is TRBV7-6, the J call TRBJ1-6; 11 bases are shared with TRBD1. Germline V gives CDR1 SGHVS, CDR2 FNYEAQ. This CDR3 comprises 15 residues. Trimming removed 5 bases from V and 7 bases from J; junction bases left unmatched: 4. The CDR3 DNA follows: TGTGCCAGCAGCACACGGACAGGGGGCAATTCACCCCTCCACTTT. Residues: CASSTRTGGNSPLHF.

Comments on this clone: Different DNA sequences within this sample yield the same CDR3. The V call is TRBV29-1, the J call TRBJ1-2; D is perhaps TRBD1 (6 bases). This CDR3 has 11 residues. From germline, CDR1 is SQVTM and CDR2 ANQGSEA. Trimming took 7 bases from V and 8 from J, leaving 14 bases between them. The CDR3 sequence is CSAGSGEGYTF. Here the CDR3 DNA reads TGCAGCGCCGGTTCAGGGGAGGGCTACACCTTC.